The following is a T cell receptor beta chain sequence with its context. Its antigen remains unknown. Deletions cut 7 bases from V and 5 bases from J, with 12 bases between. The CDR3 contains 14 residues. In germline, CDR1 is MNHNY, CDR2 SVGAGI (reference sequence). Every bit of the isolated RNA underwent reverse transcription, so sequencing read expressed TCRB transcripts. Clones were sequenced by immunoSEQ multiplex PCR, and TCRdb holds only the in-frame ones, with some missing. The sample records around 650,000 clones, around 12% being singletons. This specimen comes from a study of beta chain features in type 1 diabetes. Study observations and caveats: More deletions and fewer insertions at VDJ junctions were found in patients with type 1 diabetes. Type 1 diabetes patients had moderately but significantly shorter TCRB CDR3s in all four CD4+ subsets.

This chain joins TRBV6-6 and TRBJ1-6; tentatively, D is TRBD1 (6 bases). Sequenced material: naive CD4+ T cells from blood. The clonotype comes from a young man with type 1 diabetes. The CDR3 nucleotides are TGTGCCAGCACCCCCAGGGGTAATAATTCACCCCTCCACTTT. This translates into CASTPRGNNSPLHF.